These 28 T cell receptor beta chains were all obtained from the same sample, sequenced in a study of cytomegalovirus exposure and HLA in healthy donors. A multiplex PCR was run with 60 Vbeta primers and 13 Jbeta primers. Only in-frame clones appear in the TCRdb table, and some are missing; sequencing was by immunoSEQ multiplex PCR. The repertoire holds some 170,000 clones, with 65% to 90% as singletons. Sequenced input: PBMCs. All receptors derive from a man aged 50 or older in good health and CMV-seropositive.

V and J are TRBV4-3 and TRBJ2-2, with D uncertain. The ends were cut back, 0 bases at V and 6 bases at J, with 11 bases in the middle. From germline, CDR1 is LGHNA and CDR2 YSLEER. The CDR3 has 15 residues. Here the CDR3 DNA reads TGCGCCAGCAGCCAAGATAATACAGCATCCGGGGAGCTGTTTTTT. This gives the protein CASSQDNTASGELFF.

The V and J genes are TRBV7-9 and TRBJ2-1, with 7 bases that match TRBD2. Germline trimming cut 3 bases from V and 7 bases from J; bases unmatched to any gene: 18. From germline, CDR1 is SEHNR and CDR2 FQNEAQ (reference sequence). This CDR3 contains 18 residues. This CDR3 reads CASSFLLGAAGEANEQFF. The CDR3 coding sequence is TGTGCCAGCAGCTTCCTTCTAGGGGCGGCGGGGGAAGCAAATGAGCAGTTCTTC.

V is TRBV28 and J is TRBJ2-7, with a possible D match to TRBD1 (6 bases). Trimming cost V 9 bases and J 2 bases, with 14 bases left between them. Germline CDR1 MDHEN, CDR2 SYDVKM. The CDR3 consists of 13 residues. The CDR3 reads CASYRESPYEQYF. For the CDR3, the DNA is TGTGCCAGTTACAGGGAATCACCCTACGAGCAGTACTTC.

The gene calls are TRBV18 and TRBJ1-1; TRBD1 matches at 8 bases. CDR1 KGHSH and CDR2 LQKENI come from the germline V gene. With 3 bases clipped from V and 5 bases from J, the junction kept 11 bases outside the gene matches. This CDR3 contains 16 residues. In DNA form, the CDR3 reads TGTGCCAGCTCACCCCCCCGACAGGGGAGGTCAACTGAAGCTTTCTTT. This sequence encodes CASSPPRQGRSTEAFF.

This clone was counted ten times or more. V is TRBV7-3 and J is TRBJ2-3; no clear D. Germline CDR1 reads SGHTA; CDR2 reads FQGTGA. The germline V and J ends were trimmed by 2 bases and 2 bases, with 5 bases remaining between them. The length of the CDR3 is 13 residues. CDR3 DNA sequence: TGTGCCAGCAGCTTAGACAACACAGATACGCAGTATTTT. Translated, it gives CASSLDNTDTQYF.

This chain links TRBV5-6 with TRBJ2-7; D remains ambiguous. Germline V gives CDR1 SGHDT, CDR2 YYEEEE. Trimming took 1 base from V and 4 from J, leaving 9 bases between them. The CDR3 length is 13 residues. CDR3 coding DNA: TGTGCCAGCAGCTTGCAGGTATCTTACGAGCAGTACTTC. Its translation is CASSLQVSYEQYF.

V gene TRBV10-3 combines with J gene TRBJ1-1; D possibly corresponds to TRBD1 (5 bases). V was trimmed by 10 bases and J by 5 bases, leaving 14 bases between them. Germline V gene lookup returns CDR1 ENHRY and CDR2 SYGVKD. The CDR3 spans 12 residues. Here the CDR3 DNA reads TGTGCCACCTCCAGGGAAAGGACTGAAGCTTTCTTT. Translation gives CATSRERTEAFF.

V usage is TRBV10-3 and J usage is TRBJ2-3; possible D gene TRBD1, 6 bases. CDR3 size: 15 residues. V shed 5 bases and J shed 1 base, with 13 bases lying between them. Per germline, CDR1 ENHRY and CDR2 SYGVKD. CDR3 sequence reads: CAISQQGIGTDTQYF. CDR3 coding DNA: TGTGCCATCAGTCAACAGGGTATCGGCACAGATACGCAGTATTTT.

With regard to this clone: At one of its ends the junction is not consistent with the germline gene, which may arise from a read error. The J gene is TRBJ1-2, the V gene TRBV4-1; D not resolved. CDR1 is MGHRA and CDR2 is YSYEKL in the germline V gene. CDR3 length: 15 amino acids. CDR3 DNA: TGTGCCAGCAGCCCCCCGGACGGGAATAACTATGGCTACACCTTC. This translates into CASSPPDGNNYGYTF.

The chain employs TRBV9 and TRBJ1-4; 7 positions match TRBD1. Germline V gene sequence: CDR1 SGDLS, CDR2 YYNGEE. Trimming cost V 5 bases and J 2 bases; bases outside gene matches: 6. This CDR3 spans 15 amino acids. In DNA, the CDR3 is TGTGCCAGCAGTCCATTACAGGGGACTAATGAAAAACTGTTTTTT. It is translated as CASSPLQGTNEKLFF. The full variable domain, with the rest looked up from reference TRBV9 and TRBJ1-4, is DSGVTQTPKHLITATGQRVTLRCSPRSGDLSVYWYQQSLDQGLQFLIQYYNGEERAKGNILERFSAQQFPDLHSELNLSSLELGDSALYFCASSPLQGTNEKLFFGSGTQLSVL.

This chain uses TRBV5-1 with TRBJ2-7, with D possibly being TRBD2 (5 bases). The CDR3 runs 13 residues. Germline V gene sequence: CDR1 SGHRS, CDR2 YFSETQ. The V gene lost 0 bases and the J gene lost 4 bases, with 8 bases spanning the gap. The CDR3: CASSLGEGYEQYF. For the CDR3, the DNA is TGCGCCAGCAGCTTGGGAGAGGGTTACGAGCAGTACTTC.

The rearrangement joins TRBV11-2 to TRBJ1-1; a possible D gene is TRBD1 (5 bases). Germline loops: CDR1 SGHAT, CDR2 FQNNGV. The CDR3 is made up of 14 amino acids. V shed 0 bases and J shed 4 bases, with 9 bases lying between them. This chain's CDR3 is CASSLDQGGTEAFF. The CDR3 DNA follows: TGTGCCAGCAGCTTAGACCAGGGTGGCACTGAAGCTTTCTTT.

A remark on this clone: Other DNA sequences from this sample encode an identical CDR3 as well. This chain uses TRBV5-1 with TRBJ2-1; 13 positions agree with TRBD2. The trim removed 0 bases at V and 4 bases at J, leaving 1 base unmatched. The CDR3 is 16 residues long. CDR1 and CDR2 (germline): SGHRS, YFSETQ. DNA of the CDR3: TGCGCCAGCAGCTTGGGACTAGCGGGAGGATACAATGAGCAGTTCTTC. This sequence encodes CASSLGLAGGYNEQFF.

This rearrangement joins TRBV7-2 to TRBJ1-4, with D maybe TRBD1 (6 bases). The V and J ends lost 0 bases and 7 bases respectively, with 12 bases between them. Per the germline V gene, CDR1 is SGHTA and CDR2 is FQGNSA. There are 15 residues in the CDR3. CDR3 residues: CASSLAQAGAEKLFF. As DNA, the CDR3 is TGTGCCAGCAGCTTAGCGCAGGCAGGGGCTGAAAAACTGTTTTTT.

This chain joins TRBV4-2 and TRBJ2-3; possible D gene TRBD2, 6 bases. CDR3 length equals 16 residues. V was clipped by 0 bases and J by 0 bases, with 10 bases between them. From germline, CDR1 is LGHNA and CDR2 YNFKEQ. The CDR3 reads CASSQDGGGSTDTQYF. The DNA of the CDR3 is TGTGCCAGCAGCCAAGATGGTGGGGGGAGCACAGATACGCAGTATTTT.

The gene calls are TRBV11-2 and TRBJ2-1; 7 nucleotides match TRBD2. Germline V gives CDR1 SGHAT, CDR2 FQNNGV. This CDR3 is 20 amino acids long. Trimming removed 0 bases from V and 0 bases from J; junction bases left unmatched: 14. The CDR3 here is CASSLDGEGLGFSSYNEQFF. Written as DNA, the CDR3 is TGTGCCAGCAGCTTAGATGGTGAAGGACTAGGGTTCAGCTCCTACAATGAGCAGTTCTTC.

This chain joins TRBV5-1 and TRBJ2-2, with TRBD2 matching over 14 bases. This CDR3 has 19 residues. Trimming removed 1 base from V and 3 bases from J; junction bases left unmatched: 8. Germline-derived CDR1 and CDR2 are SGHRS and YFSETQ. The DNA for the CDR3 is TGCGCCAGCAGCTTGTGGGGGTCGGGACTAGCGGGAGACACCGGGGAGCTGTTTTTT. This codes for CASSLWGSGLAGDTGELFF. The full variable domain, rest sourced from reference TRBV5-1 and TRBJ2-2, is KAGVTQTPRYLIKTRGQQVTLSCSPISGHRSVSWYQQTPGQGLQFLFEYFSETQRNKGNFPGRFSGRQFSNSRSEMNVSTLELGDSALYLCASSLWGSGLAGDTGELFFGEGSRLTVL.

The chain uses TRBV27 and TRBJ2-5; 8 bases fit TRBD1. The CDR3 extends over 13 amino acids. Germline V gene lookup returns CDR1 MNHEY and CDR2 SMNVEV (reference sequence). The J segment lost 5 bases and the V segment lost 6 bases, leaving 5 bases of the junction unmatched. The CDR3 DNA follows: TGTGCCAGCAGCCAGGGGGCGCGGGAGACCCAGTACTTC. This gives the protein CASSQGARETQYF.

The chain joins TRBV5-1 to TRBJ1-2, with TRBD1 matching over 7 bases. The ends lost 4 bases at V and 4 bases at J; junction bases unmatched: 4. Germline CDR1 and CDR2: SGHRS and YFSETQ. The length of the CDR3 is 13 residues. DNA of the CDR3: TGCGCCAGCAGCCCGGACAGGACCTATGGCTACACCTTC. Its protein product is CASSPDRTYGYTF.

The chain recombines TRBV7-2 with TRBJ1-1, with D tentatively TRBD1 (5 bases). V was cut by 4 bases and J by 3 bases, with 15 bases left in between. The CDR3 consists of 15 residues. In germline, CDR1 is SGHTA, CDR2 FQGNSA. CDR3 sequence reads: CASSSLLGEDTEAFF. The CDR3 nucleotides are TGTGCCAGCAGCTCCTTACTAGGGGAGGACACTGAAGCTTTCTTT.

The V call is TRBV7-2, the J call TRBJ1-1, with a tentative D call TRBD1 (5 bases). V was cut by 5 bases and J by 7 bases, with 11 bases left in between. Per germline, CDR1 SGHTA and CDR2 FQGNSA. The CDR3 loop spans 12 amino acids. CDR3 sequence reads: CASSPRVGEAFF. The CDR3 nucleotides are TGTGCCAGCAGCCCCAGGGTTGGTGAAGCTTTCTTT.

The chain couples TRBV28 to TRBJ2-7, with 7 bases lining up with TRBD2. V was clipped by 6 bases and J by 1 base; unmatched bases: 6. Germline CDR1 and CDR2: MDHEN and SYDVKM. The CDR3 is made up of 14 amino acids. The CDR3 nucleotides read TGTGCCAGCAGGTGGCAGGGAGGGTCCTACGAGCAGTACTTC. The encoded protein is CASRWQGGSYEQYF.

V gene TRBV19 combines with J gene TRBJ2-7; 8 bases fit TRBD1. The CDR3 loop spans 14 amino acids. V gave up 4 bases and J gave up 4 bases; unmatched junction bases: 6. CDR1 is LNHDA and CDR2 is SQIVND in the germline V gene (reference sequence). CDR3 sequence (DNA): TGTGCCAGTAGTACGACAGGGGCGGTTTACGAGCAGTACTTC. It codes for CASSTTGAVYEQYF.

This clone was recorded once. CDR3 residues: CASSLTGVREKLFF. The CDR3 coding sequence is TGTGCCAGCAGCTTAACGGGGGTTAGGGAAAAACTGTTTTTT. The chain has TRBV11-2 and TRBJ1-4; maybe TRBD1 (5 bases). V dropped 2 bases and J dropped 8 bases, with 12 bases sitting between them. The CDR3 extends over 14 amino acids. Germline CDR1 SGHAT, CDR2 FQNNGV.

The V call is TRBV5-4, the J call TRBJ1-2, with 7 bases matching TRBD1. V shed 4 bases, J shed 7 bases, and the junction held 13 bases outside the gene matches. This CDR3 spans 15 amino acids. Germline-derived CDR1 and CDR2 are SGHNT and YYREEE (reference sequence). The CDR3 sequence: CASSTGDSQLGGYTF. In nucleotides, the CDR3 is TGTGCCAGCAGCACCGGGGACAGTCAGTTGGGTGGCTACACCTTC. Supplemented by reference TRBV5-4 and TRBJ1-2, the full variable domain reads ETGVTQSPTHLIKTRGQQVTLRCSSQSGHNTVSWYQQALGQGPQFIFQYYREEENGRGNFPPRFSGLQFPNYSSELNVNALELDDSALYLCASSTGDSQLGGYTFGSGTRLTVV.

The chain links TRBV30 to TRBJ2-1; 8 bases map to TRBD2. Germline V gives CDR1 GTSNPN, CDR2 SVGIG (reference sequence). Trimming at V came to 2 bases and at J to 1 base, leaving 4 bases not matched to a gene. The CDR3 totals 15 residues. Written as DNA, the CDR3 is TGTGCCTGGAGTACCTTAGCGGGATCCTACAATGAGCAGTTCTTC. Translation: CAWSTLAGSYNEQFF.

The chain couples TRBV4-3 to TRBJ2-7; TRBD1 matches at 8 bases. The CDR3 runs 16 residues. Per the germline V gene, CDR1 is LGHNA and CDR2 is YSLEER. The V gene end was trimmed by 0 bases and the J gene end by 7 bases; junction bases not matched to a gene: 11. The CDR3 DNA sequence: TGCGCCAGCAGCCAAGAGTTGGACAGGGCATTCAGAGAGCAGTACTTC. Amino acids: CASSQELDRAFREQYF.

The chain carries TRBV11-2 and TRBJ2-2, with D possibly matching TRBD2 (5 bases). Germline values: CDR1 SGHAT, CDR2 FQNNGV. V was pared by 1 base and J by 6 bases, with 12 bases between. The CDR3 has 15 amino acids. The CDR3 protein is CASSLGTSSAGELFF. In nucleotides, the CDR3 is TGTGCCAGCAGCTTAGGTACTAGTAGCGCCGGGGAGCTGTTTTTT.